The entry that follows covers one T cell receptor (beta chain) sequence. This entry belongs to a study of blood T cell repertoires in COVID-19. The study drew participants aged about 18 to 89 years from some 23 US areas. CDR1 and CDR2 (germline): LGHNT, FRNRAP. The CDR3 contains 17 residues. Trimming shortened V by 1 base and J by 0 bases, and 15 bases separated the two germline ends. The protocol was immunoSEQ multiplex PCR, while the TCRdb copy is restricted to in-frame clones and leaves out a portion. Among 350,000 to 400,000 clones listed, roughly 90% were seen once. V and J are TRBV12-5 and TRBJ1-1; maybe TRBD1 (6 bases). The specimen was PBMCs or T cells enriched from blood (not recorded which). The sequence was collected from a woman between 25 and 40 years old who had recovered from COVID-19. The CDR3 DNA reads TGTGCTAGTGGTTTGGACCGGGGGGCAGACCTGAACACTGAAGCTTTCTTT. The encoded protein is CASGLDRGADLNTEAFF. Full variable domain (remainder filled in from reference TRBV12-5 and TRBJ1-1): DARVTQTPRHKVTEMGQEVTMRCQPILGHNTVFWYRQTMMQGLELLAYFRNRAPLDDSGMPKDRFSAEMPDATLATLKIQPSEPRDSAVYFCASGLDRGADLNTEAFFGQGTRLTVV.